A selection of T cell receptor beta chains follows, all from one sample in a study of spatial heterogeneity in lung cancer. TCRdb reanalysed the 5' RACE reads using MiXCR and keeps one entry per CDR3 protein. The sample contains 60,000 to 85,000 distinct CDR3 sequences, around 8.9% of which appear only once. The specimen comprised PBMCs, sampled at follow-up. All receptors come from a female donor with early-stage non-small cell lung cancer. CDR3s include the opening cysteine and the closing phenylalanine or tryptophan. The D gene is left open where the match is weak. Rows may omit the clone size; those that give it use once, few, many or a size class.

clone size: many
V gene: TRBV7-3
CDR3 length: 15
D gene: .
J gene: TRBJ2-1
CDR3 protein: CASSLASVTYNEQFF
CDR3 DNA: TGTGCCAGCAGCTTAGCTAGCGTCACCTACAATGAGCAGTTCTTC

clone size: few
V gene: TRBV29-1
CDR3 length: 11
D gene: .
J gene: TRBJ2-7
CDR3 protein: CSVRVTYEQYF
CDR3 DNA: TGCAGCGTTAGGGTTACCTACGAGCAGTACTTC

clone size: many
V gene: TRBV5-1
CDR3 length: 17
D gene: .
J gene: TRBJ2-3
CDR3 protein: CASSLPIVGVVTDTQYF
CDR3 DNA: TGCGCCAGCAGCTTGCCCATAGTGGGGGTTGTAACAGATACGCAGTATTTT

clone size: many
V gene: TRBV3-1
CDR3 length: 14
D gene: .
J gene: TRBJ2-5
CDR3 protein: CASSRIGGRETQYF
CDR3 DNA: TGTGCCAGCAGCCGGATCGGAGGCCGGGAGACCCAGTACTTC

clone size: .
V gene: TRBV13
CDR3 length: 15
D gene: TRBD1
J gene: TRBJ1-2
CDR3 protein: CASSFLPDRGASYTF
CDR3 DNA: TGTGCCAGCAGCTTTCTTCCGGACAGGGGGGCGAGCTACACCTTC

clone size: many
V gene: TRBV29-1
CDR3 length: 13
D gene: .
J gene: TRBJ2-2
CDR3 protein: CSVGAANTGELFF
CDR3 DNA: TGCAGCGTTGGGGCAGCGAACACCGGGGAGCTGTTTTTT

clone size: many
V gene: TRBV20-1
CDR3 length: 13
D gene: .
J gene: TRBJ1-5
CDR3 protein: CSSQGGGNQPQHF
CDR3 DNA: TGCAGTTCACAGGGAGGGGGAAATCAGCCCCAGCATTTT

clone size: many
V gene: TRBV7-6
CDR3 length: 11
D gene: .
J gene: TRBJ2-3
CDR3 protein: CASSFTDTQYF
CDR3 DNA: TGTGCCAGCAGCTTCACAGATACGCAGTATTTT

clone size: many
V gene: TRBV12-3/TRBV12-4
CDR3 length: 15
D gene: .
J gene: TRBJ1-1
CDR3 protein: CASRKRDTANTEAFF
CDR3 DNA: TGTGCCAGCAGAAAAAGGGACACCGCAAACACTGAAGCTTTCTTT

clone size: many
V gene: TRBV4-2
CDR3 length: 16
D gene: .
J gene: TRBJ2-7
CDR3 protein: CASSPSLGESSYEQYF
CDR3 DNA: TGTGCCAGCAGCCCCAGTCTGGGGGAGAGCTCCTACGAGCAGTACTTC

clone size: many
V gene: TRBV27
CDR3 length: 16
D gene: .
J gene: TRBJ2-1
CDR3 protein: CASSLIGEPGYNEQFF
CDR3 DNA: TGTGCCAGCAGTTTAATAGGGGAGCCAGGGTACAATGAGCAGTTCTTC

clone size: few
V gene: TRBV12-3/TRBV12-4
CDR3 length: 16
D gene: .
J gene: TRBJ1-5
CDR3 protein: CASSLATFKGPQPQHF
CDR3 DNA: TGTGCCAGCAGTTTAGCGACGTTCAAGGGGCCTCAGCCCCAGCATTTT

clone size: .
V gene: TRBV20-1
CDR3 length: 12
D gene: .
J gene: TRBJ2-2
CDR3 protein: CSGSPNTGELFF
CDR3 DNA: TGCAGTGGGTCTCCGAACACCGGGGAGCTGTTTTTT

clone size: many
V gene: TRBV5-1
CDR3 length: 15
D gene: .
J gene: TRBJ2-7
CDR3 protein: CASSLGLYSDYEQYF
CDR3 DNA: TGCGCCAGCAGCTTAGGACTATACTCAGACTACGAGCAGTACTTC

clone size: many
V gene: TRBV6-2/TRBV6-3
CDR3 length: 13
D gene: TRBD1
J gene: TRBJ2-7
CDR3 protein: CASRWTGSYEQYF
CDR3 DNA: TGTGCCAGCAGGTGGACAGGGAGCTACGAGCAGTACTTC

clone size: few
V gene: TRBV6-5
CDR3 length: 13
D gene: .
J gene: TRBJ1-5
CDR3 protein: CASSYRDNQPQHF
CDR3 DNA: TGTGCCAGCAGTTACAGGGACAATCAGCCCCAGCATTTT

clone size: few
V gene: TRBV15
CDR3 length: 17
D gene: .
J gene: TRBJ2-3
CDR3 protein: CATSPNKDPRGGDTQYF
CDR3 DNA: TGTGCCACCAGCCCTAATAAAGACCCCCGAGGTGGAGATACGCAGTATTTT

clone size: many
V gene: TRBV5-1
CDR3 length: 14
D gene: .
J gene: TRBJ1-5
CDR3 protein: CASSGGISNQPQHF
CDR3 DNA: TGCGCCAGCAGTGGGGGAATTAGCAATCAGCCCCAGCATTTT

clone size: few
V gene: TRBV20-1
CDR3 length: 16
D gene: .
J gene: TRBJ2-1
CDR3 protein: CSASPSRRNSYNEQFF
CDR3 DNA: TGCAGTGCTAGCCCTTCGCGGAGGAACTCCTACAATGAGCAGTTCTTC

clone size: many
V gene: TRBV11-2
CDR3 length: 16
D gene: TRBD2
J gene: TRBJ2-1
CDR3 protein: CASSDGLAGGEDEQFF
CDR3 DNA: TGTGCCAGCAGCGACGGACTAGCGGGAGGTGAGGATGAGCAGTTCTTC

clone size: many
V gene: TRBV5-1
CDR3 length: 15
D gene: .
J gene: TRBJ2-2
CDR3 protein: CASSLDGTNTGELFF
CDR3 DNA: TGCGCCAGCAGCTTGGACGGGACAAACACCGGGGAGCTGTTTTTT

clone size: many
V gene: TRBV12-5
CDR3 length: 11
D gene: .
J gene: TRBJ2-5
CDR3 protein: CASGLPRTQYF
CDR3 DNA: TGTGCTAGTGGTTTGCCCCGGACCCAGTACTTC

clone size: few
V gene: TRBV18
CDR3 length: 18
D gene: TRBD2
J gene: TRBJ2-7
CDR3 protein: CASSPGLAGGPSSYEQYF
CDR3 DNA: TGTGCCAGCTCACCGGGACTAGCGGGAGGACCTTCTTCCTACGAGCAGTACTTC

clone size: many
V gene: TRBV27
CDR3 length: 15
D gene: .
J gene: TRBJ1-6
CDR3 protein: CASRIQGPNNSPLHF
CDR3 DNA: TGTGCCAGCAGGATACAGGGACCCAATAATTCACCCCTCCACTTT

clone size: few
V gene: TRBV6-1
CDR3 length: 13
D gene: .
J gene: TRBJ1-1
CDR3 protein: CASSVSGDTEAFF
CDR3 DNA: TGTGCCAGCAGCGTGTCTGGGGACACTGAAGCTTTCTTT

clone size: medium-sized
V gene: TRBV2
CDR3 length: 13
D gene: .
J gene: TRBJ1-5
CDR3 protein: CASSATALQPQHF
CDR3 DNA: TGTGCCAGCAGTGCCACCGCACTTCAGCCCCAGCATTTT

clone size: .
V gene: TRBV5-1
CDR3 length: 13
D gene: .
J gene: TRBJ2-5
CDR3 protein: CASSDQNQETQYF
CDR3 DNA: TGCGCCAGCAGCGACCAGAATCAAGAGACCCAGTACTTC

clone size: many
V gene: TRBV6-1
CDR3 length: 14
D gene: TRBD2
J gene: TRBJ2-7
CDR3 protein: CASRGGFPSYEQYF
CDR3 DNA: TGTGCCAGCAGGGGGGGGTTCCCCTCCTACGAGCAGTACTTC

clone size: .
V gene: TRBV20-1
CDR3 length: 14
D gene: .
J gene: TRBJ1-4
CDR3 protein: CSARFGDTNEKLFF
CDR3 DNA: TGCAGTGCTAGATTCGGGGATACTAATGAAAAACTGTTTTTT

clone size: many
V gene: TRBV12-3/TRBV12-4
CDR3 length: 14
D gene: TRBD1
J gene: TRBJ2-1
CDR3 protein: CAVWGQGTYNEQFF
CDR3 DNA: TGTGCCGTATGGGGACAGGGAACCTACAATGAGCAGTTCTTC

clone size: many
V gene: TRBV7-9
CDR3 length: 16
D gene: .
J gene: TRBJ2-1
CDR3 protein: CASSSPKGEGNGEQFF
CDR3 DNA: TGTGCCAGCAGCTCCCCAAAAGGGGAAGGCAACGGTGAGCAGTTCTTC

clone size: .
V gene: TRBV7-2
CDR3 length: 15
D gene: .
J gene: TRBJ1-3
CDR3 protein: CASIQHRGSGNTIYF
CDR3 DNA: TGTGCCAGCATCCAACATCGGGGTAGCGGAAACACCATATATTTT

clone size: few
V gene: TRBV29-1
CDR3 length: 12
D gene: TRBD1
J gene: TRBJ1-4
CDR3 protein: CSAGQGNEKLFF
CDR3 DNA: TGCAGCGCGGGACAGGGGAATGAAAAACTGTTTTTT

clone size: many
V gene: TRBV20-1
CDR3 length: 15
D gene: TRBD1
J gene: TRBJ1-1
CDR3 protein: CSGVGPPGGNTEAFF
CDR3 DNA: TGCAGTGGGGTAGGCCCCCCAGGGGGTAACACTGAAGCTTTCTTT

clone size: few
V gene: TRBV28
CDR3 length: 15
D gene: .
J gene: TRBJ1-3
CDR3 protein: CASSSKGVSGNTIYF
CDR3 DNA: TGTGCCAGCAGTTCCAAGGGGGTCTCTGGAAACACCATATATTTT